This T cell receptor beta chain was profiled in a study of blood T cell repertoires in COVID-19. Study as a whole: Acute-phase and convalescent COVID-19 samples originated in the United States, Italy and Spain.

The CDR3 runs 13 residues. The ends were cut back, 7 bases at V and 6 bases at J, with 14 bases in the middle. Germline loops: CDR1 ENHRY, CDR2 SYGVKD. Per the study methods: Estimation of nucleated cell counts relied on the amplification of reference gene primers. Sequencing was performed with immunoSEQ multiplex PCR; in TCRdb, only in-frame clones are kept and a portion is missing. The DNA gave D and trimming, while V, J and clone size come from that table. The repertoire holds 130,000 or so clones, 88% seen once, with more than 1.5% in the top ten. The sample was peripheral blood. This sequence was found in a woman aged 55-75 years with acute or convalescent COVID-19. The chain is built from TRBV10-3 and TRBJ2-3; TRBD1 is a possible D gene (5 bases). As DNA, the CDR3 is TGTGCCATCAACCCGGACATTTCTGATACGCAGTATTTT. Protein: CAINPDISDTQYF.